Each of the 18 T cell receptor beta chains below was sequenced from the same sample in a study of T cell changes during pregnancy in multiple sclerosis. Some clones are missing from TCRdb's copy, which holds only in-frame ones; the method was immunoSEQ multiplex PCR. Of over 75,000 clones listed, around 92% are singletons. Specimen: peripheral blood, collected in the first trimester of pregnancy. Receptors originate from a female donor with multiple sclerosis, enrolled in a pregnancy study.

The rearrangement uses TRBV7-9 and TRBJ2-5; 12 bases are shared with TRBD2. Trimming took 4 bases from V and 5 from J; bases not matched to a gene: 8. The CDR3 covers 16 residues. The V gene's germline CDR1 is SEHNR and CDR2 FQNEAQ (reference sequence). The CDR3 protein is CASSSSSGRALETQYF. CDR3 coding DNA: TGTGCCAGCAGCTCCTCTAGCGGGAGGGCCCTTGAGACCCAGTACTTC.

The DNA of the CDR3 is TGTGCCAGCAGCCAAGATTTCCGGAACACCGGGGAGCTGTTTTTT. Its translation: CASSQDFRNTGELFF. The J gene is TRBJ2-2, the V gene TRBV4-2; D remains ambiguous. The CDR3 consists of 15 residues. V was pared by 0 bases and J by 1 base, with 6 bases between. The germline gives CDR1 LGHNA, CDR2 YNFKEQ.

The CDR3 DNA reads TGCGCCAGCAGCCAAGATCGCGGACTAGCGGGAGGATCCTCCTACGAGCAGTACTTC. Translating it yields CASSQDRGLAGGSSYEQYF. This sequence joins TRBV4-3 and TRBJ2-7, with TRBD2 identical over 14 bases. The J segment lost 0 bases and the V segment lost 0 bases, leaving 7 bases of the junction unmatched. The CDR3 extends over 19 amino acids. CDR1 is LGHNA, CDR2 YSLEER, per germline.

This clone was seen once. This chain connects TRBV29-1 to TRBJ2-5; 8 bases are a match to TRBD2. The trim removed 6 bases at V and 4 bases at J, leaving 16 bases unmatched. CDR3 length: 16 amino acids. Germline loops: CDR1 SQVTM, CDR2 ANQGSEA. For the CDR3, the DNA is TGCAGCGTCAGCGCCCCGGGACTAGGGATTGTAGAGACCCAGTACTTC. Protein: CSVSAPGLGIVETQYF.

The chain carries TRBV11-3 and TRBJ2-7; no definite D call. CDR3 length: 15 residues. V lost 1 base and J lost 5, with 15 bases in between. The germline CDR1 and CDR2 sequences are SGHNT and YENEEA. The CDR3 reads CASSLGSAGNHEQYF. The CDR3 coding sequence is TGTGCCAGCAGCTTAGGATCGGCAGGCAACCACGAGCAGTACTTC.

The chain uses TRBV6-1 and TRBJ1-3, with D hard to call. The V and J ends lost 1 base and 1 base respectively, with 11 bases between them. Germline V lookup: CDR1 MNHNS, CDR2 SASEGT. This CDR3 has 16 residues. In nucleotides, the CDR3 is TGTGCCAGCAGTGAAGAGGTGAGGCCATCTGGAAACACCATATATTTT. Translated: CASSEEVRPSGNTIYF.

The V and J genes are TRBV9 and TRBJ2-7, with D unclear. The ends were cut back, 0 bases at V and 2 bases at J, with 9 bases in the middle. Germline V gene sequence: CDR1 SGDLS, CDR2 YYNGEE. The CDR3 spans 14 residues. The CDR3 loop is CASSVASRTYEQYF. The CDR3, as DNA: TGTGCCAGCAGCGTAGCCTCCAGGACCTACGAGCAGTACTTC.

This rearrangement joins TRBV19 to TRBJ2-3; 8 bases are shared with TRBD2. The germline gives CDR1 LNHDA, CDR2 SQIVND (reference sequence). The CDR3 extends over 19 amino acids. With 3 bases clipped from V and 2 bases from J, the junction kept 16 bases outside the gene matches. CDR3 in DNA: TGTGCCAGTAGTATTGCGGCGACCGGGACTAGAGGATACACAGATACGCAGTATTTT. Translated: CASSIAATGTRGYTDTQYF.

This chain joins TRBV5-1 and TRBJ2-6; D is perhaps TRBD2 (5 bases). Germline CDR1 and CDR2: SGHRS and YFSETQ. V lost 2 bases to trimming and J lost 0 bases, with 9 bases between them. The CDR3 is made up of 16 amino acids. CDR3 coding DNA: TGCGCCAGCAGCTTAGAGGGTGGCTCTGGGGCCAACGTCCTGACTTTC. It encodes CASSLEGGSGANVLTF.

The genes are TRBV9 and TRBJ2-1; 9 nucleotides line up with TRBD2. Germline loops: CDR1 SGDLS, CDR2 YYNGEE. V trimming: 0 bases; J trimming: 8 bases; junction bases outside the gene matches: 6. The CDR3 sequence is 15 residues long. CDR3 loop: CASSVGGRARDEQFF. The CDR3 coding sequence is TGTGCCAGCAGCGTAGGCGGGAGGGCTAGGGATGAGCAGTTCTTC.

CDR3 in amino acids: CASSWTGLGNQPQHF. CDR3 nucleotide sequence: TGTGCCAGTAGTTGGACAGGGTTGGGCAATCAGCCCCAGCATTTT. This chain joins TRBV19 and TRBJ1-5; 8 positions match TRBD1. The CDR3 sequence is 15 residues long. After removal of 5 bases from V and 2 bases from J, the junction contained 5 bases not matched to a gene. Germline V lookup: CDR1 LNHDA, CDR2 SQIVND (reference sequence).

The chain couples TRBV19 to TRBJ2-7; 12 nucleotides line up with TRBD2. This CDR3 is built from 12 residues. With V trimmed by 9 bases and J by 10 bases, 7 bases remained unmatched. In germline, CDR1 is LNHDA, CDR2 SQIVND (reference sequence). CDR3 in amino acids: CASALAGGDQYF. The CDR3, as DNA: TGTGCCAGCGCCCTAGCGGGAGGGGACCAGTACTTC.

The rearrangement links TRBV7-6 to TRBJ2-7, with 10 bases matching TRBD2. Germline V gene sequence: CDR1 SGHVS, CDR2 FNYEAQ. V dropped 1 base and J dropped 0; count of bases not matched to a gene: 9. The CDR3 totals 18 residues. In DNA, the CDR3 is TGTGCCAGCAGCTTAGTCCCTTTTGCTAGCGGGAGCTCCTACGAGCAGTACTTC. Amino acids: CASSLVPFASGSSYEQYF.

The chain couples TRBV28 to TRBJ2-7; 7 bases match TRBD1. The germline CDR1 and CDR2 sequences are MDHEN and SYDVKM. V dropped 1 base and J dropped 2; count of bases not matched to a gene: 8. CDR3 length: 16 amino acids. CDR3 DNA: TGTGCCAGCAGTTTATTCTTGGGGGACAGTGCCTACGAGCAGTACTTC. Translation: CASSLFLGDSAYEQYF. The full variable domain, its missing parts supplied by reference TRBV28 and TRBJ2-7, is DVKVTQSSRYLVKRTGEKVFLECVQDMDHENMFWYRQDPGLGLRLIYFSYDVKMKEKGDIPEGYSVSREKKERFSLILESASTNQTSMYLCASSLFLGDSAYEQYFGPGTRLTVT.

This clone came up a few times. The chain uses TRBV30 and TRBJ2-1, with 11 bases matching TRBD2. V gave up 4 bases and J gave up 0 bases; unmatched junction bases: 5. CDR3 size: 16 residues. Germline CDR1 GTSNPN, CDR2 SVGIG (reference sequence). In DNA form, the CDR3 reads TGTGCCTGGAATAGCGGGAGGGGCGGCTCCTACAATGAGCAGTTCTTC. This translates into CAWNSGRGGSYNEQFF.

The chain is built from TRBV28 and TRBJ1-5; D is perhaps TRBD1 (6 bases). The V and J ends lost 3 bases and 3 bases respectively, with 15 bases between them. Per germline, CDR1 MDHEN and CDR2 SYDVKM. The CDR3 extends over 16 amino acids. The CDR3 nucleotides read TGTGCCAGCAGTTTCCACAGGGCGCGCGACAATCAGCCCCAGCATTTT. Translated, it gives CASSFHRARDNQPQHF.

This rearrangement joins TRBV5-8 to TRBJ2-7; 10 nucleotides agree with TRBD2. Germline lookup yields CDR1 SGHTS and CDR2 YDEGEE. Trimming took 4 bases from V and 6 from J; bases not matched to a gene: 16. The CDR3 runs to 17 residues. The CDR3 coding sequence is TGTGCCAGCAGCCCTCCCGCCCGTCTAGCGGGAGATTTCGAGCAGTACTTC. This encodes CASSPPARLAGDFEQYF.

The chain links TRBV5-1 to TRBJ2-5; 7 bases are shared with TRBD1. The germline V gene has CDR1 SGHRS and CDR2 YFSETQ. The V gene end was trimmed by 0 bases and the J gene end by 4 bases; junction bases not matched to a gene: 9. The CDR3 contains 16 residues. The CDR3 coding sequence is TGCGCCAGCAGCTTGGTTGGCCGACAGGGTCGAGAGACCCAGTACTTC. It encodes CASSLVGRQGRETQYF. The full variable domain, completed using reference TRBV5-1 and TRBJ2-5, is KAGVTQTPRYLIKTRGQQVTLSCSPISGHRSVSWYQQTPGQGLQFLFEYFSETQRNKGNFPGRFSGRQFSNSRSEMNVSTLELGDSALYLCASSLVGRQGRETQYFGPGTRLLVL.